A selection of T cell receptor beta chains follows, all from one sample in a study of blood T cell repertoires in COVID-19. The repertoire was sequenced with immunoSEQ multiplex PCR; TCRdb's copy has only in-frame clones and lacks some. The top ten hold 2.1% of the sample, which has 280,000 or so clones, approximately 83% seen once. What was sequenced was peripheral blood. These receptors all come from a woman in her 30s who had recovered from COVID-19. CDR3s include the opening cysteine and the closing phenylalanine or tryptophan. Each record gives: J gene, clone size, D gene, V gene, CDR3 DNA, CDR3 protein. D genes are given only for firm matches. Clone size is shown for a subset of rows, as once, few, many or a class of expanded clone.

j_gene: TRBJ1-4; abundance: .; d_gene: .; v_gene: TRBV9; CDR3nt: TGTGCCAGCAGCGGGGCTTGGGAAAAACTGTTTTTT; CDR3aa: CASSGAWEKLFF
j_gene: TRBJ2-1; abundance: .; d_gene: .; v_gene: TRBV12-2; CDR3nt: TGTGCAAGTCGCCTAACAAAAATGCCGGGACTAGCGGACTACAATGAGCAGTTCTTC; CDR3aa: CASRLTKMPGLADYNEQFF
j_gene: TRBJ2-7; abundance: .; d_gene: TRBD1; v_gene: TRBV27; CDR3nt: TGTGCCAGCAGATGGACAGGGGGCGCCTACGAGCAGTACTTC; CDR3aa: CASRWTGGAYEQYF
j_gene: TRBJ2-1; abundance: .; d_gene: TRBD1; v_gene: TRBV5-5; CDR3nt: TGTGCCAGCAGCTTATGGACAGGGGACAATGAGCAGTTCTTC; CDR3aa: CASSLWTGDNEQFF
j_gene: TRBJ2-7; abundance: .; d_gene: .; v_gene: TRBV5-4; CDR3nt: TGTGCCAGCAGCTCTCCCCGGGACTCCCTAGAGCAGTACTTC; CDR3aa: CASSSPRDSLEQYF
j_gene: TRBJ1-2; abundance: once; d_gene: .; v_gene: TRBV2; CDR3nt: TGTGCCAGCAGTGGATCTCCGGGAGCCGGCTACACCTTC; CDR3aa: CASSGSPGAGYTF
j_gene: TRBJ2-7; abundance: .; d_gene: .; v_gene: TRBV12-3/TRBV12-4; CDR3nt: TGTGCCAGCAGTTTAACAGGGACCTACGAGCAGTACTTC; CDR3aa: CASSLTGTYEQYF
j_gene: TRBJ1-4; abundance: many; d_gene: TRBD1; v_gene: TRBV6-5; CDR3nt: TGTGCCAGCGGACAGGGGTCGTGGGAAAAACTGTTTTTT; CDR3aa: CASGQGSWEKLFF
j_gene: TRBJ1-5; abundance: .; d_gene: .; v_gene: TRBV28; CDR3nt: TGTGCCAGCTACCTCGGCGGGAATCAGCCCCAGCATTTT; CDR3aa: CASYLGGNQPQHF
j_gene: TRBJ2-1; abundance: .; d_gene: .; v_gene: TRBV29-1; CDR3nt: TGCAGCGTTGAGCCTGGCGGGGTTCAGTTCTTC; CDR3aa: CSVEPGGVQFF
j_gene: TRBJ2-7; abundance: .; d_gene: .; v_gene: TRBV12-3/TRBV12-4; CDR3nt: TGTGCCAGCAGTCCGCGTCCTCAGGTCGAGCAGTACTTC; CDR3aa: CASSPRPQVEQYF
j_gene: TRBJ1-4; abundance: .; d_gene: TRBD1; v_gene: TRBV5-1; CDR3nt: TGCGCCAGCAGCTTGGCGCCGGGACAGTCTAATGAAAAACTGTTTTTT; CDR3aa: CASSLAPGQSNEKLFF
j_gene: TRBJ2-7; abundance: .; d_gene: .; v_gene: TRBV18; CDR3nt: TGTGCCAGCTCACCACTCACAGAGAGCTCCTACGAGCAGTACTTC; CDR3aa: CASSPLTESSYEQYF
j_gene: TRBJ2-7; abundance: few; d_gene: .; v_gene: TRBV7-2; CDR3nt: TGTGCCAGCAGCTTAGCCAGGGGATCCTACGAGCAGTACTTC; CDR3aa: CASSLARGSYEQYF
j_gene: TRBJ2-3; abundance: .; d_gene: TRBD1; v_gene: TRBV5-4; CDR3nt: TGTGCCAGCAGCTTGGGGACAGGAGTTGATACGCAGTATTTT; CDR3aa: CASSLGTGVDTQYF
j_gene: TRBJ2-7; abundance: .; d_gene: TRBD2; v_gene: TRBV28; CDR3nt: TGTGCCAGCAGTTTGCTAGCGGGAGCGGACGAGCAGTACTTC; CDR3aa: CASSLLAGADEQYF
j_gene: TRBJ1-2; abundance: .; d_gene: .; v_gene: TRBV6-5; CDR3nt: TGTGCCAGCAGTTACTCAGGGGTCCAAGGGTATGGCTACACCTTC; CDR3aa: CASSYSGVQGYGYTF
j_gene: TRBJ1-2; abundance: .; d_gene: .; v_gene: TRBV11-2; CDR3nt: TGTGCCAGCAGCTCCCCCAAACAGGGTAATGGCTACACCTTC; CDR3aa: CASSSPKQGNGYTF
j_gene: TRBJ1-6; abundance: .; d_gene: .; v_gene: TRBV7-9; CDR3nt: TGTGCCAGCAGAAAAATTAGCAGAGAATCACCCCTCCACTTT; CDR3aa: CASRKISRESPLHF
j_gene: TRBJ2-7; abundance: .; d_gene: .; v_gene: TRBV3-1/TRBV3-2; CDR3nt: TGTGCCAGCAGCCAAGATCTTGTGCGGGGTGGGTACGAGCAGTACTTC; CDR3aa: CASSQDLVRGGYEQYF
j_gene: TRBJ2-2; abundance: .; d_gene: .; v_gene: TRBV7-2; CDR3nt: TGTGCCAGCAGCTTACATAGTGGTCCCGGGGAGCTGTTTTTT; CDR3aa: CASSLHSGPGELFF
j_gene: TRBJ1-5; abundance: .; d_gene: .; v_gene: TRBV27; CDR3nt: TGTGCCAGCAGTTGGCAGGGCCCTGGACAGCCCCAGCATTTT; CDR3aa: CASSWQGPGQPQHF
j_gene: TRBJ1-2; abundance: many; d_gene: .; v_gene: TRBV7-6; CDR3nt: TGTGCCAGCAGCTTAGAGGAAGGTACAGACTATGGCTACACCTTC; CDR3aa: CASSLEEGTDYGYTF
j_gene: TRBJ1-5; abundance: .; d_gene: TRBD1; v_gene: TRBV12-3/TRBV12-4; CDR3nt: TGTGCCAGCAGGGGGACAGGGGATCAGCCCCAGCATTTT; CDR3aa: CASRGTGDQPQHF
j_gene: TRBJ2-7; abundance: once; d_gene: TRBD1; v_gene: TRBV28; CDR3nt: TGTGCCAGCAGTGGGACAGGAAGAAGCTCCTACGAGCAGTACTTC; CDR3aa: CASSGTGRSSYEQYF
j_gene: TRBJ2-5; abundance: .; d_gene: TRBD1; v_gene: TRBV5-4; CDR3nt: TGTGCCAGCAGCGAACGCCGGACAGGGCGAGAGACCCAGTACTTC; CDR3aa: CASSERRTGRETQYF
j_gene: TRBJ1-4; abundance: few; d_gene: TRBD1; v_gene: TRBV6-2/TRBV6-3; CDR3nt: TGTGCCAGCAGTTCCGGGACAGGGGTAGAAAAACTGTTTTTT; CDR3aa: CASSSGTGVEKLFF
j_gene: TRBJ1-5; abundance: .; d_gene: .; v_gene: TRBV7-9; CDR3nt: TGTGCCAGCAGCCAAGGGGTACAGCCCCAGCATTTT; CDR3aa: CASSQGVQPQHF
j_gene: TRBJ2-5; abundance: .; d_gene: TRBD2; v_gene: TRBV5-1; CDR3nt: TGCGCCAGCAGCTTGGCCGGGGATTGGCGGGGGGGCCGGGAGACCCAGTACTTC; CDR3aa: CASSLAGDWRGGRETQYF
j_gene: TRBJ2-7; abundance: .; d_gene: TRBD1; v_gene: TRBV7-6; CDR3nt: TGTGCCAGCAGCTCTCTGTCGCTGACAGGGAGCTCCTACGAGCAGTACTTC; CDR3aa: CASSSLSLTGSSYEQYF
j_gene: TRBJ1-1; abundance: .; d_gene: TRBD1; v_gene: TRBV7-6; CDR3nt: TGTGCCAGCAGCGTCGGACAGGGGAACACTGAAGCTTTCTTT; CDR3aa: CASSVGQGNTEAFF
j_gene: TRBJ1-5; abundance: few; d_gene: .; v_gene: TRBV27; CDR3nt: TGTGCCAGCTCCTGGCCGGGTCAGCCCCAGCATTTT; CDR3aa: CASSWPGQPQHF
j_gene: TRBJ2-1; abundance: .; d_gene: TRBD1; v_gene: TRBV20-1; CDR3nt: TGCAGTGCAAAACAGGGGAGTGGTCCGTTCTTC; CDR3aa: CSAKQGSGPFF
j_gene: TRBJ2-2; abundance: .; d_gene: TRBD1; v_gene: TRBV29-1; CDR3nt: TGCAGCGTTGGGGGGACAGCGAACACCGGGGAGCTGTTTTTT; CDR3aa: CSVGGTANTGELFF
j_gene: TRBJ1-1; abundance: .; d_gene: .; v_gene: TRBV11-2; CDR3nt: TGTGCCAGCAGGGGGTTGAGCGGCACTGAAGCTTTCTTT; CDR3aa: CASRGLSGTEAFF
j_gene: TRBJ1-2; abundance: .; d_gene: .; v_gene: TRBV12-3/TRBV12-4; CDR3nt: TGTGCCAGCAGGCCCTGGGGGGGCTATGGCTACACCTTC; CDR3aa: CASRPWGGYGYTF
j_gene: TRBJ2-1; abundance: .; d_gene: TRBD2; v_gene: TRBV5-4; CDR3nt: TGTGCCAGCAGCTCTCTAGCGGGGGGCTACAATGAGCAGTTCTTC; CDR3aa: CASSSLAGGYNEQFF
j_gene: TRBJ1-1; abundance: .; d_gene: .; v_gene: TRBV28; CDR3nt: TGTGCCAGCAGAGTCGGACGGGGTGAAGCTTTCTTT; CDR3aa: CASRVGRGEAFF
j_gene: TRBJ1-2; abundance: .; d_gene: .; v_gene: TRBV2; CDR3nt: TGTGCCAGCAGTCCCGACGGGAGCTATGGCTACACCTTC; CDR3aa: CASSPDGSYGYTF
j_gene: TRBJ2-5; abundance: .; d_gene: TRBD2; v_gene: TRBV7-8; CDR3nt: TGTGCCAGCAGCTTACCTATCGGCCGGGAGGCCCAGTACTTC; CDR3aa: CASSLPIGREAQYF
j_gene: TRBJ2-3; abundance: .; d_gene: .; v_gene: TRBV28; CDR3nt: TGTGCCAGCAGTCGCCGGGGAATCTATAGCACAGATACGCAGTATTTT; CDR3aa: CASSRRGIYSTDTQYF
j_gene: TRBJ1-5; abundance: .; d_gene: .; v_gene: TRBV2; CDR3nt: TGTGCCAGCAGTGAAGGTGGGGCAGTAAGTCAGCCCCAGCATTTT; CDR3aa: CASSEGGAVSQPQHF
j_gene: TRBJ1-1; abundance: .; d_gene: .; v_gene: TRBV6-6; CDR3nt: TGTGCCAGCAGTTACGGACTTACAAACACTGAAGCTTTCTTT; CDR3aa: CASSYGLTNTEAFF